The clone carrying this T cell receptor (beta chain) appeared many times. The antigen is not known. The CDR3 length is 13 residues. The germline CDR1 and CDR2 sequences are SNHLY and FYNNEI. Trimming removed 6 bases from V and 7 bases from J, with 16 bases in between. Primers used in a second PCR of about 7 to 11 cycles were a sample-barcoded 5' primer and a J-beta primer mix. Each cDNA molecule was tagged by a template-switch adaptor that had 12 random nucleotides. TCRdb re-called the 5' RACE reads with MiXCR, one entry per CDR3 protein. Of about 930,000 distinct CDR3 sequences listed, about 27% were seen once; the top ten hold 10% to 13%. The data belong to a study of blood T cells in healthy people across ages. Broader study findings: Among T cells, TCR beta diversity per million cells dropped roughly linearly as age rose.

The same sample was also studied in work on T cells of mothers and their children. Per that paper: Reads recorded for TCR beta CDR3 numbered over 9 million per mother and several million per child.

Sequenced: blood. The origin of this receptor is a middle-aged woman in good health. The chain recombines TRBV2 with TRBJ2-7; no clear D gene. CDR3 sequence: CASSDPKIGEQYF. DNA for the CDR3: TGTGCCAGCAGCGACCCCAAAATAGGGGAGCAGTACTTC.